These T cell receptor beta chains were read from a single sample in a study of cytomegalovirus exposure and HLA in healthy donors. Only in-frame clones appear in the TCRdb table, and some are missing; sequencing was by immunoSEQ multiplex PCR. This listing includes 200,000 or so clones. The sequenced sample consisted of PBMCs. The source is a boy younger than 18 in good health and CMV-seronegative. The CDR3 runs from the conserved cysteine through the conserved F or W. D genes are given only for firm matches.

cdr3_nt: TGTGCCAGCAGCTTGACAGGAGCTGGAAACACCATATATTTT; cdr3_aa: CASSLTGAGNTIYF; j_call: TRBJ1-3; d_call: -; v_call: TRBV7-3
cdr3_nt: TGTGCCAGCAGTGAAGGGGGCAGAACTGAAGCTTTCTTT; cdr3_aa: CASSEGGRTEAFF; j_call: TRBJ1-1; d_call: -; v_call: TRBV25-1
cdr3_nt: TGCGCCAGCAGTCAATTTCCGGGGACAGCCAACTATGGCTACACCTTC; cdr3_aa: CASSQFPGTANYGYTF; j_call: TRBJ1-2; d_call: TRBD1; v_call: TRBV23-1
cdr3_nt: TGTGCCAGCAGCTTGGTCGGACTAGCGGGAGAGACCCAGTACTTC; cdr3_aa: CASSLVGLAGETQYF; j_call: TRBJ2-5; d_call: TRBD2; v_call: TRBV7-3
cdr3_nt: TGTGCCAGCAGTATAGCGGGGGAACCTACAGATACGCAGTATTTT; cdr3_aa: CASSIAGEPTDTQYF; j_call: TRBJ2-3; d_call: TRBD2; v_call: TRBV7-3
cdr3_nt: TGTGCCAGCAGTTTATCGGGACAGGGGGCGCGAGACTATGGCTACACCTTC; cdr3_aa: CASSLSGQGARDYGYTF; j_call: TRBJ1-2; d_call: TRBD1; v_call: TRBV27
cdr3_nt: TGTGCCAGCATAGGGACAGGGAATACAGATACGCAGTATTTT; cdr3_aa: CASIGTGNTDTQYF; j_call: TRBJ2-3; d_call: TRBD1; v_call: TRBV6-4
cdr3_nt: TGTGCCAGCAGTTTAGGGGGGACCAATCAGCCCCAGCATTTT; cdr3_aa: CASSLGGTNQPQHF; j_call: TRBJ1-5; d_call: -; v_call: TRBV27
cdr3_nt: TGCGCCAGCAGCCCCCAGACAGGGAAGGGCAATCAGCCCCAGCATTTT; cdr3_aa: CASSPQTGKGNQPQHF; j_call: TRBJ1-5; d_call: TRBD1; v_call: TRBV4-1
cdr3_nt: TGTGCCAGCAGCCCCGGGACAGGGAGGGAAAAACTGTTTTTT; cdr3_aa: CASSPGTGREKLFF; j_call: TRBJ1-4; d_call: TRBD1; v_call: TRBV7-9
cdr3_nt: TGCGCCAGCAGCCCCCGGACTAGCGGGGGGCCCCCCTACAATGAGCAGTTCTTC; cdr3_aa: CASSPRTSGGPPYNEQFF; j_call: TRBJ2-1; d_call: TRBD2; v_call: TRBV5-1